The clone carrying this T cell receptor beta chain is judged medium-sized. This sample was included in a study of HIV-infected children after antiretroviral therapy interruption. As for the study in general: Most participating children were previously exposed to EBV and CMV. For the interruption arm, samples span week 0 through about 3 years after study end.

The TCR library was built from RNA with a 3' RACE protocol and unique molecular identifiers. TCRdb reanalysed the 3' RACE reads using MiXCR and keeps one entry per CDR3 protein. The sample has around 47,000 distinct CDR3 sequences; 4.3% are singletons. V trimming: 8 bases; J trimming: 0 bases; junction bases outside the gene matches: 6. CDR1 is MNHEY and CDR2 is SVGAGI in the germline V gene. CDR3 length: 14 amino acids. This sample's treatment: PENTA 11 planned treatment interruption arm or continuous ART arm. Sequenced here: CD45RA+ CD4+ T cells from PBMCs, pooled from several time points, sampled from a donor given antiretroviral therapy, either interrupted or continuous. Subset reported: naive CD4+ CD45RA+ CD45RO- T cells. V and J are TRBV6-5 and TRBJ1-1, with 7 bases aligning to TRBD1. This clonotype was sampled from a pool of human donors with HIV. Here the CDR3 DNA reads TGTGCCAGCGGGCGGGGACAGATGAACACTGAAGCTTTCTTT. Residues: CASGRGQMNTEAFF.